The source of this T cell receptor (beta chain) is a study of T cell responses to AZD1222 COVID-19 vaccine. Study-level information: It was second doses at about 4 or about 12 weeks that were pooled.

CDR3 size: 12 residues. Germline V gives CDR1 SNHLY, CDR2 FYNNEI. V was pared by 0 bases and J by 3 bases, with 2 bases between. About this clone: What it binds is not known.

General observations from the study: The sample set comprised mostly white British donors with more females, and clonal diversity was possibly underestimated. No repertoire was sampled before or during the peak T cell response, only after it. At baseline, seropositivity was found in only 6 or 7 AZD1222 recipients.

TCRdb keeps only in-frame clones here, not all; method: immunoSEQ multiplex PCR. This table holds approximately 100,000 clones, less than 90% found once. The TCR originated in an adult in good health. The specimen comprised peripheral blood, sampled on day 0 of AZD1222 vaccination. The V call is TRBV2, the J call TRBJ2-5; D call uncertain. The CDR3 DNA reads TGTGCCAGCAGTGAAGCGGAAGAGACCCAGTACTTC. Its protein is CASSEAEETQYF.